This T cell receptor beta chain comes out of a study of cytomegalovirus exposure and HLA in healthy donors. The PCR was carried out with 60 Vbeta primers and 13 Jbeta primers. Generated by immunoSEQ multiplex PCR, the TCRdb table keeps only in-frame clones and is missing some. This sample yields hundreds of thousands of clones, of which roughly 83% are seen a single time; 1.4% belongs to the top ten. Study results and limitations: The authors considered a cluster of highly shared sequence variants likely to be a sequencing artifact. Most CMV-associated TCR beta chains were later found to appear HLA-restricted. Across HLA loci, a later analysis found differing TCR association rates, with DRB1 most and HLA-C fewest.

As regards this clone: No antigen is known for it.

Nominal health characterized the donors when sampled, though unrecorded immune exposures were likely. After removal of 5 bases from V and 4 bases from J, the junction contained 7 bases not matched to a gene. Germline lookup yields CDR1 SEHNR and CDR2 FQNEAQ (reference sequence). The CDR3 runs 14 residues. The receptor was derived from a girl aged 5 to 17 in good health and CMV-seronegative. Source material: PBMCs. J is TRBJ1-2 and V is TRBV7-9; 7 bases match TRBD1. In DNA, the CDR3 is TGTGCCAGCAGCCACGACAGGGACGGCTATGGCTACACCTTC. Its protein is CASSHDRDGYGYTF.